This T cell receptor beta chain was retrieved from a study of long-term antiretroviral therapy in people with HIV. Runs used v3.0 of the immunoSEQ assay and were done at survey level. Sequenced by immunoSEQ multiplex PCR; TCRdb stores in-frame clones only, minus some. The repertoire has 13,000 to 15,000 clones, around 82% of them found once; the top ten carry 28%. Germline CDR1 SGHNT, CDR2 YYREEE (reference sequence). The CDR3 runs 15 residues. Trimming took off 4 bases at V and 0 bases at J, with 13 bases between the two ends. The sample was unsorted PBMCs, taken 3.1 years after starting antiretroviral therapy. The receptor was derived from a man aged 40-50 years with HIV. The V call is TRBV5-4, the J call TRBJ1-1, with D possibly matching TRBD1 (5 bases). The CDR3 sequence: CASSAPDTMNTEAFF. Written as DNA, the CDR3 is TGTGCCAGCAGCGCCCCGGACACCATGAACACTGAAGCTTTCTTT.